What follows is one T cell receptor (beta chain) and its context. The sample is drawn from a study of control samples from healthy donors and cancer patients. V was shortened by 3 bases and J by 7 bases, with 10 bases between the two germline ends. The CDR3 runs 13 residues. Per germline, CDR1 SGHAT and CDR2 FQNNGV. The protocol was immunoSEQ multiplex PCR, while the TCRdb copy is restricted to in-frame clones and leaves out a portion. The data contain more than 110,000 clones, 88% of them singletons. The chain joins TRBV11-2 to TRBJ1-5; unclear D gene. The sequencing input was blood. This receptor was identified in a woman in her 30s in good health. The CDR3 protein is CASSLELSQPQHF. For the CDR3, the DNA is TGTGCCAGCAGCTTGGAGCTCAGCCAGCCCCAGCATTTT.